This T cell receptor (beta chain) originates from a study of blood T cell repertoires in COVID-19. Study context: Donors in the United States, Italy and Spain gave samples during acute or convalescent COVID-19. T cells, B-cell-depleted T cells, or PBMCs supplied cDNA or gDNA.

The CDR3 has 16 residues. The germline CDR1 and CDR2 sequences are MNHEY and SMNVEV (reference sequence). V shed 2 bases, J shed 5 bases, and the junction held 9 bases outside the gene matches. Participants reported their clinical history, and cohort assignment relied on those reports. Either two negative PCRs, clearance, or symptom resolution qualified Cohort 3 donors as recovered. Sequenced by immunoSEQ multiplex PCR; TCRdb stores in-frame clones only, minus some. The profile covers about 330,000 clones, with around nine tenths appearing a single time and about 4.7% taken by the ten largest. This clone was picked up a small number of times.

The specimen was PBMCs or T cells enriched from blood (not recorded which). V usage is TRBV27 and J usage is TRBJ2-3; 8 nucleotides line up with TRBD2. The TCR was taken from a man aged 30 to 39 who had recovered from COVID-19. CDR3 nucleotide sequence: TGTGCCAGCAGTTTAATCGGCCGGGGGGGGAGAGATACGCAGTATTTT. Amino acids: CASSLIGRGGRDTQYF.